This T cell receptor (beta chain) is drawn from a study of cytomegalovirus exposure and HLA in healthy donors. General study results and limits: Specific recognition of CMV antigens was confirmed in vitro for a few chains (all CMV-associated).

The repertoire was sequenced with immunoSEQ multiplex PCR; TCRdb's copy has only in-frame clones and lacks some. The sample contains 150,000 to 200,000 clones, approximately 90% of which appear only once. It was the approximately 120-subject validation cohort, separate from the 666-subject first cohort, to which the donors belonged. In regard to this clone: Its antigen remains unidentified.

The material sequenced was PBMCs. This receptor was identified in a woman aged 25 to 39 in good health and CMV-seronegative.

The DNA of the CDR3 is TGCGCCAGCAGCTTGTTAGGAGCGCTCATCACAGATACGCAGTATTTT. It is translated as CASSLLGALITDTQYF. V gene TRBV5-1 combines with J gene TRBJ2-3, with no clear D. Trimming removed 1 base at V and 2 bases at J, with 14 bases between. Germline V gene data show CDR1 as SGHRS and CDR2 as YFSETQ. The CDR3 is 16 residues long. Full variable domain (rest looked up from reference TRBV5-1 and TRBJ2-3): KAGVTQTPRYLIKTRGQQVTLSCSPISGHRSVSWYQQTPGQGLQFLFEYFSETQRNKGNFPGRFSGRQFSNSRSEMNVSTLELGDSALYLCASSLLGALITDTQYFGPGTRLTVL.